These T cell receptor beta chains were read from a single sample in a study of OX40 agonist ivuxolimab in advanced cancers. Method: immunoSEQ multiplex PCR; TCRdb's copy keeps in-frame clones and lacks some. This repertoire shows roughly 30,000 clones, approximately 86% found once; its top ten account for approximately 28%. Sequencing used CD4+ or CD8+ T cells sorted from blood, obtained in a trial of the OX40 agonist ivuxolimab. The origin of the receptors is an adult with an advanced solid tumor such as melanoma, head and neck, liver or kidney cancer. Both conserved end residues are part of each CDR3. The D gene is left open where the match is weak. Not every row has a clone size; where given, it reads once, few, many or a size class.

clone_size: -; v_call: TRBV2; j_call: TRBJ1-1; cdr3_length: 15; d_call: TRBD1; cdr3_nt: TGTGCCAGCATCCCAAGAGGGACAGACGCGAGCGTAGCTTTCTTT; cdr3_aa: CASIPRGTDASVAFF
clone_size: -; v_call: TRBV16; j_call: TRBJ2-3; cdr3_length: 17; d_call: TRBD1; cdr3_nt: TGTGCCAGCAGCCATCCGGGACAGGGAGGGGGCACAGATACGCAGTATTTT; cdr3_aa: CASSHPGQGGGTDTQYF
clone_size: -; v_call: TRBV19; j_call: TRBJ1-6; cdr3_length: 14; d_call: -; cdr3_nt: TGTGCCAGTAGTGCCACCCGACAGAATTCACCCCTCCACTTT; cdr3_aa: CASSATRQNSPLHF
clone_size: -; v_call: TRBV10-3; j_call: TRBJ1-1; cdr3_length: 13; d_call: -; cdr3_nt: TGTGCCATCAGTGAAGGTATGAACACTGAAGCTTTCTTT; cdr3_aa: CAISEGMNTEAFF
clone_size: -; v_call: TRBV11-2; j_call: TRBJ1-1; cdr3_length: 10; d_call: -; cdr3_nt: TGTGCCAGCAGCGGCCCGGTCGCTTTCTTT; cdr3_aa: CASSGPVAFF
clone_size: -; v_call: TRBV20-1; j_call: TRBJ2-5; cdr3_length: 10; d_call: -; cdr3_nt: TGCAGTGCTGGGATGGAGACCCAGTACTTC; cdr3_aa: CSAGMETQYF
clone_size: -; v_call: TRBV11-2; j_call: TRBJ2-2; cdr3_length: 16; d_call: TRBD2; cdr3_nt: TGTGCCAGCAGCATCCTTGGGGAGCGGGGCACCGGGGAGCTGTTTTTT; cdr3_aa: CASSILGERGTGELFF
clone_size: -; v_call: TRBV11-2; j_call: TRBJ2-7; cdr3_length: 13; d_call: -; cdr3_nt: TGTGCCAGCAGCGCTAACAGGGACTACGAGCAGTACTTC; cdr3_aa: CASSANRDYEQYF
clone_size: few; v_call: TRBV7-8; j_call: TRBJ2-7; cdr3_length: 12; d_call: -; cdr3_nt: TGTGCCAGCAGCTTAGCGAACGGGGAGCAGTACTTC; cdr3_aa: CASSLANGEQYF
clone_size: -; v_call: TRBV11-1; j_call: TRBJ2-3; cdr3_length: 13; d_call: -; cdr3_nt: TGTGCCAGCAGCCGGATGGTCACAGATACGCAGTATTTT; cdr3_aa: CASSRMVTDTQYF
clone_size: once; v_call: TRBV16; j_call: TRBJ2-7; cdr3_length: 16; d_call: -; cdr3_nt: TGTGCCAGCAGCCCGCCCCTATCTGGGCAGACCTACGAGCAGTACTTC; cdr3_aa: CASSPPLSGQTYEQYF
clone_size: -; v_call: TRBV10-2; j_call: TRBJ1-2; cdr3_length: 14; d_call: -; cdr3_nt: TGCGCCAGCAGTGAGGGGGGCAGGGACTATGGCTACACCTTC; cdr3_aa: CASSEGGRDYGYTF
clone_size: -; v_call: TRBV9; j_call: TRBJ2-3; cdr3_length: 15; d_call: -; cdr3_nt: TGTGCCAGCAGCCCCCATGGGGGCGGCACAGATACGCAGTATTTT; cdr3_aa: CASSPHGGGTDTQYF
clone_size: -; v_call: TRBV6-6; j_call: TRBJ2-1; cdr3_length: 16; d_call: -; cdr3_nt: TGTGCCAGCAGTTACTCGCTCCAGGAGGGGTACAATGAGCAGTTCTTC; cdr3_aa: CASSYSLQEGYNEQFF
clone_size: few; v_call: TRBV5-6; j_call: TRBJ1-2; cdr3_length: 18; d_call: TRBD1; cdr3_nt: TGTGCCAGCAGCTCCCTTGGAGAGGACAGGGGGCTAGACTATGGCTACACCTTC; cdr3_aa: CASSSLGEDRGLDYGYTF
clone_size: once; v_call: TRBV30; j_call: TRBJ2-3; cdr3_length: 18; d_call: TRBD2; cdr3_nt: TGTGCCTGGATACACGGGACTAGCGGGAGTGGGAGCACAGATACGCAGTATTTT; cdr3_aa: CAWIHGTSGSGSTDTQYF
clone_size: -; v_call: TRBV10-1; j_call: TRBJ2-7; cdr3_length: 16; d_call: -; cdr3_nt: TGCGCCAGCAGTGAGTCGCCCGGACACCTCTCCTACGAGCAGTACTTC; cdr3_aa: CASSESPGHLSYEQYF
clone_size: -; v_call: TRBV7-3; j_call: TRBJ1-1; cdr3_length: 14; d_call: TRBD1; cdr3_nt: TGTGCCAGCAGCTTCTCCGGGACAGGACATGAAGCTTTCTTT; cdr3_aa: CASSFSGTGHEAFF
clone_size: few; v_call: TRBV25-1; j_call: TRBJ2-4; cdr3_length: 15; d_call: -; cdr3_nt: TGTGCCAGCAGTGAATACGGGGGGCTAGAGAACATTCAGTACTTC; cdr3_aa: CASSEYGGLENIQYF
clone_size: once; v_call: TRBV27; j_call: TRBJ2-1; cdr3_length: 15; d_call: TRBD2; cdr3_nt: TGTGCCAGCAGTCGGACTAGCGGGAGATACAATGAGCAGTTCTTC; cdr3_aa: CASSRTSGRYNEQFF
clone_size: -; v_call: TRBV7-9; j_call: TRBJ2-7; cdr3_length: 16; d_call: -; cdr3_nt: TGTGCCAGCAGCTCCTCCCCGGTGGGGGAAACCTACGAGCAGTACTTC; cdr3_aa: CASSSSPVGETYEQYF
clone_size: -; v_call: TRBV5-4; j_call: TRBJ2-7; cdr3_length: 14; d_call: -; cdr3_nt: TGTGCCAGCAGCCAAGGGACATCCCCCTACGAGCAGTACTTC; cdr3_aa: CASSQGTSPYEQYF
clone_size: -; v_call: TRBV4-1; j_call: TRBJ2-7; cdr3_length: 15; d_call: TRBD1; cdr3_nt: TGCGCCAGCAGCCAACCGGGACAGCGCTCCTACGAGCAGTACTTC; cdr3_aa: CASSQPGQRSYEQYF
clone_size: -; v_call: TRBV27; j_call: TRBJ2-3; cdr3_length: 15; d_call: -; cdr3_nt: TGTGCCAGCAGTTTCATTGCGGGGGCGACAGATACGCAGTATTTT; cdr3_aa: CASSFIAGATDTQYF
clone_size: -; v_call: TRBV11-2; j_call: TRBJ1-6; cdr3_length: 14; d_call: TRBD1; cdr3_nt: TGTGCCAGCAGCTCGGGACAGACCAATTCACCCCTCCACTTT; cdr3_aa: CASSSGQTNSPLHF
clone_size: -; v_call: TRBV27; j_call: TRBJ1-5; cdr3_length: 14; d_call: TRBD1; cdr3_nt: TGTGCCAGCAGTTGGACAGGGGGGGATCAGCCCCAGCATTTT; cdr3_aa: CASSWTGGDQPQHF
clone_size: -; v_call: TRBV9; j_call: TRBJ2-3; cdr3_length: 15; d_call: TRBD2; cdr3_nt: TGTGCCAGCAGGTCCATCTCGGGAGCGGGGAATACGCAGTATTTT; cdr3_aa: CASRSISGAGNTQYF
clone_size: -; v_call: TRBV4-1; j_call: TRBJ2-7; cdr3_length: 18; d_call: TRBD2; cdr3_nt: TGCGCCAGCAGCCAAGGGCCCGGTAGCGGGAGAAGATCCTACGAGCAGTACTTC; cdr3_aa: CASSQGPGSGRRSYEQYF
clone_size: -; v_call: TRBV2; j_call: TRBJ2-7; cdr3_length: 15; d_call: TRBD2; cdr3_nt: TGTGCCAGCAGTGAGTTAGCGGGGCTCTCCTACGAGCAGTACTTC; cdr3_aa: CASSELAGLSYEQYF
clone_size: -; v_call: TRBV6-1; j_call: TRBJ2-7; cdr3_length: 13; d_call: -; cdr3_nt: TGTGCCAGCAGTGAACGGGAACCCTACGAGCAGTACTTC; cdr3_aa: CASSEREPYEQYF
clone_size: once; v_call: TRBV4-2; j_call: TRBJ2-1; cdr3_length: 15; d_call: -; cdr3_nt: TGTGCCAGCAGCCAAAGGGGGGAGGGGAGGGATGAGCAGTTCTTC; cdr3_aa: CASSQRGEGRDEQFF
clone_size: few; v_call: TRBV4-1; j_call: TRBJ2-3; cdr3_length: 14; d_call: -; cdr3_nt: TGCGCCAGCAGCCGGATCTCCAGCGCAGATACGCAGTATTTT; cdr3_aa: CASSRISSADTQYF
clone_size: -; v_call: TRBV25-1; j_call: TRBJ2-3; cdr3_length: 15; d_call: TRBD1; cdr3_nt: TGTGCCAGCAGCGAATTGCGGACAGGGGCAGATACGCAGTATTTT; cdr3_aa: CASSELRTGADTQYF
clone_size: -; v_call: TRBV11-2; j_call: TRBJ2-2; cdr3_length: 17; d_call: -; cdr3_nt: TGTGCCAGCAGCTTAGTCTTTTCGGGACTTTACACCGGGGAGCTGTTTTTT; cdr3_aa: CASSLVFSGLYTGELFF
clone_size: -; v_call: TRBV19; j_call: TRBJ1-1; cdr3_length: 13; d_call: -; cdr3_nt: TGTGCCAGTAGTATTTCTCGGAACACTGAAGCTTTCTTT; cdr3_aa: CASSISRNTEAFF
clone_size: few; v_call: TRBV7-9; j_call: TRBJ1-2; cdr3_length: 14; d_call: -; cdr3_nt: TGTGCCAGCGGGGCGTTACTTTCAGGGGAAGGCTACACCTTC; cdr3_aa: CASGALLSGEGYTF
clone_size: -; v_call: TRBV6-1; j_call: TRBJ2-3; cdr3_length: 16; d_call: -; cdr3_nt: TGTGCCAGCAGTGAGCGATTTCCGATTAGCACAGATACGCAGTATTTT; cdr3_aa: CASSERFPISTDTQYF
clone_size: -; v_call: TRBV7-3; j_call: TRBJ2-1; cdr3_length: 15; d_call: TRBD1; cdr3_nt: TGTGCCAGCAGCTTAGGACAGGGGGAATACAATGAGCAGTTCTTC; cdr3_aa: CASSLGQGEYNEQFF
clone_size: many; v_call: TRBV5-4; j_call: TRBJ1-1; cdr3_length: 13; d_call: -; cdr3_nt: TGTGCCAGCAGCTTGAAAGGCAAAAGTGAAGCTTTCTTT; cdr3_aa: CASSLKGKSEAFF
clone_size: -; v_call: TRBV30; j_call: TRBJ2-5; cdr3_length: 13; d_call: -; cdr3_nt: TGTGCCTCGGCTTTAGGGTACCAAGAGACCCAGTACTTC; cdr3_aa: CASALGYQETQYF
clone_size: -; v_call: TRBV11-2; j_call: TRBJ2-3; cdr3_length: 14; d_call: -; cdr3_nt: TGTGCCAGCAGCTTAGGGCAGGCCACAGATACGCAGTATTTT; cdr3_aa: CASSLGQATDTQYF
clone_size: -; v_call: TRBV10-3; j_call: TRBJ1-3; cdr3_length: 17; d_call: -; cdr3_nt: TGTGCCATCAGTGAGTTTGAACGGGGAGTTACTGGAAACACCATATATTTT; cdr3_aa: CAISEFERGVTGNTIYF
clone_size: -; v_call: TRBV14; j_call: TRBJ1-2; cdr3_length: 16; d_call: -; cdr3_nt: TGTGCCAGCAGCCAAGTGACCGGCGGGGGAATCTATGGCTACACCTTC; cdr3_aa: CASSQVTGGGIYGYTF
clone_size: -; v_call: TRBV19; j_call: TRBJ2-1; cdr3_length: 14; d_call: -; cdr3_nt: TGTGCCAGTAGTATGGGTCTCTGGGACAATGAGCAGTTCTTC; cdr3_aa: CASSMGLWDNEQFF
clone_size: once; v_call: TRBV15; j_call: TRBJ2-7; cdr3_length: 15; d_call: TRBD1; cdr3_nt: TGTGCCACCAGCCCGGACAGGGGGCAAACCTACGAGCAGTACTTC; cdr3_aa: CATSPDRGQTYEQYF
clone_size: -; v_call: TRBV29-1; j_call: TRBJ2-1; cdr3_length: 13; d_call: -; cdr3_nt: TGCAGCGTACTGGCGGGGTCCTACAATGAGCAGTTCTTC; cdr3_aa: CSVLAGSYNEQFF
clone_size: -; v_call: TRBV5-6; j_call: TRBJ1-3; cdr3_length: 16; d_call: TRBD1; cdr3_nt: TGTGCCAGCAGCTTGGCCAACAGGGGGCCGGGAAACACCATATATTTT; cdr3_aa: CASSLANRGPGNTIYF
clone_size: -; v_call: TRBV5-5; j_call: TRBJ1-1; cdr3_length: 13; d_call: -; cdr3_nt: TGTGCCAGCAGCTCGTGGGGGAACACTGAAGCTTTCTTT; cdr3_aa: CASSSWGNTEAFF
clone_size: -; v_call: TRBV7-6; j_call: TRBJ2-5; cdr3_length: 15; d_call: TRBD1; cdr3_nt: TGTGCCAGCAGCTTTTTCCCCTCAGGGGGAGAGACCCAGTACTTC; cdr3_aa: CASSFFPSGGETQYF
clone_size: -; v_call: TRBV5-1; j_call: TRBJ2-3; cdr3_length: 17; d_call: -; cdr3_nt: TGCGCCAGCAGCCGCGGGCAGTTCTCCCTATACACAGATACGCAGTATTTT; cdr3_aa: CASSRGQFSLYTDTQYF
clone_size: -; v_call: TRBV2; j_call: TRBJ2-7; cdr3_length: 12; d_call: -; cdr3_nt: TGTGCCACCCGCAGGGAGGACAACGAGCAGTACTTC; cdr3_aa: CATRREDNEQYF
clone_size: -; v_call: TRBV4-1; j_call: TRBJ2-7; cdr3_length: 15; d_call: TRBD1; cdr3_nt: TGCGCCAGCAGCCCCTTGGGACAGGGTTCCTACGAGCAGTACTTC; cdr3_aa: CASSPLGQGSYEQYF
clone_size: -; v_call: TRBV19; j_call: TRBJ1-2; cdr3_length: 15; d_call: TRBD1; cdr3_nt: TGTGCCAGTAGTCCAGACAGGGAAATTAACTATGGCTACACCTTC; cdr3_aa: CASSPDREINYGYTF
clone_size: -; v_call: TRBV7-3; j_call: TRBJ1-1; cdr3_length: 14; d_call: -; cdr3_nt: TGTGCCAGCAGCTCGGGGGGCCCGAACACTGAAGCTTTCTTT; cdr3_aa: CASSSGGPNTEAFF
clone_size: -; v_call: TRBV10-3; j_call: TRBJ1-4; cdr3_length: 15; d_call: TRBD1; cdr3_nt: TGTGCCATCAGGGATCCGGGACAGGGCAATGAAAAACTGTTTTTT; cdr3_aa: CAIRDPGQGNEKLFF
clone_size: -; v_call: TRBV20-1; j_call: TRBJ2-3; cdr3_length: 11; d_call: -; cdr3_nt: TGCAGTGCTTTTGTTTCGGATACGCAGTATTTT; cdr3_aa: CSAFVSDTQYF
clone_size: -; v_call: TRBV13; j_call: TRBJ2-3; cdr3_length: 18; d_call: TRBD2; cdr3_nt: TGTGCCAGCAGCTCAGGACTAGCGGAATCCATGAGGACAGATACGCAGTATTTT; cdr3_aa: CASSSGLAESMRTDTQYF
clone_size: -; v_call: TRBV28; j_call: TRBJ2-5; cdr3_length: 13; d_call: -; cdr3_nt: TGTGCCAGCAGTGAGGGGGTTCAAGAGACCCAGTACTTC; cdr3_aa: CASSEGVQETQYF